This entry features one T cell receptor beta chain sequence. These data are taken from a study of shared clonotypes between healthy human individuals. Trimming cost V 4 bases and J 2 bases, with 18 bases left between them. Germline V lookup: CDR1 SQVTM, CDR2 ANQGSEA. The CDR3 consists of 15 residues. The table came from immunoSEQ multiplex PCR; TCRdb's copy has only in-frame clones and leaves some out. The table records over 300,000 clones, around 86% of them present only once. The clonotype comes from a man aged 18 to 35 in good health. The chain is built from TRBV29-1 and TRBJ2-7; either TRBD1 or TRBD2 may fit D (5 bases each). Sequences were obtained from memory CD8+ T cells sorted from blood. Stated subset: CD45RO+ cells pooled with CCR7-negative TemRA cells. The CDR3 protein is CSVGGTGTRAYEQYF. DNA for the CDR3: TGCAGCGTTGGGGGAACCGGGACGCGGGCCTACGAGCAGTACTTC.